This entry concerns a single T cell receptor (beta chain). Its antigen is unknown. No much larger clone is present one base from it, and per-base qualities are unavailable. The source of the sample is a study of shared clonotypes between healthy human individuals (dated by TCRdb to about 2020). Regarding the study in general: Three men and two women, aged 18 to 49 years, made up the cohort. Per donor, three plates each were used for CD4 naive and CD4 memory, two for CD8 naive, and one for CD8 memory. The study deeply sequenced blood TCR repertoires of several healthy adults to estimate repertoire size and the extent of clonotype sharing between individuals. Libraries were prepared and TCR repertoires were sequenced by different laboratories using diverse techniques, in order to increase sequencing depth and limit assay-specific biases. Each donor's leukapheresis produced roughly between about 0.8 and 10 billion PBMCs. Results the study describes overall, beyond this receptor: Only blood was sampled, and tissue TCR repertoires likely differ from those in blood. Naive subsets generally had larger estimated clonotype richness than memory subsets. Rarefaction of sorted-subset datasets indicated incomplete sequencing despite the large sequencing depth. The small number of donors limited the genetic and exposure-history diversity represented. Higher generation probabilities were observed for clonotypes shared by all four sorted-subset donors than for non-shared clonotypes. Pairwise subsampling led to the expectation that sequencing depth would affect the degree of clonotype sharing among donors. Across several donors, approximately 5% of naive CD4, 3% to 4% of naive CD8, under 2.5% of memory CD4, and under 0.45% of memory CD8 clonotypes were shared.

Healthy HIV-negative adults with no recently reported acute infections or vaccinations were included as donors. All donors were Caucasian adults living in Nashville, Tennessee, USA. CD4+ T cells were enriched by magnetic negative selection; naive cells were then positively selected on CD45RA, and the negative fraction formed the memory subset. After blood collection by leukapheresis, PBMCs were isolated using Ficoll-Histopaque density gradient centrifugation and then cryopreserved in the vapor phase of liquid nitrogen. Purity and quantity of every magnetically sorted T cell population were checked by analytical flow cytometry. From each sorted fraction, genomic DNA was isolated and quantified by UV absorbance on a Nanodrop 2000c. Using the deep immunoSEQ assay, TCR CDR3 regions were amplified from genomic DNA by multiplex PCR. Genomic DNA extracted from each cell subset was distributed evenly over all wells of several immunoSEQ 96-well plates, and each plate served as one replicate. Each replicate PCR for sorted subsets received approximately 200 ng genomic DNA, equal to around 32,000 T cell genomes. The purified libraries were quantified using a Qubit 3.0 fluorometer, sized with a Bioanalyzer 2100, and then quantified again using the KAPA Library Quantification kit. Each immunoSEQ 96-well plate was sequenced on its own single-read 150-cycle Illumina NextSeq 550 flow cell. The study's own analysis went as follows. Because only junctional sequences without quality scores were contained in the immunoSEQ output, filtering matching that applied to full-length reads could not be performed. To assign V/J genes and CDR3, sequences were annotated against IMGT germline references using PyIR, a Python wrapper for IgBLAST v1.9. Reads were filtered out if the reads had weak V/J assignments (E-value above 1e-6), no CDR3, stop codons, out-of-frame junctions, or ambiguous translated residues. V3J clonotypes were defined by identical inferred V gene, J gene, and CDR3 amino acid sequence. Percentage overlap between repertoires was computed as shared unique clonotypes divided by the size of the smaller repertoire. RTK rarefaction, the Chao1 estimator, and Recon v2.1 estimates of unobserved clonotypes were used to assess repertoire richness. Generation probabilities were computed with OLGA for all TCRbeta clonotypes obtained by the gDNA method from a few donors. As stored in TCRdb, this immuneACCESS dataset retains in-frame rearrangements with V and J assigned. A fraction of the clones does not appear; measured against another copy, unresolved V genes explain less than half of the discrepancy, and the remainder lacks a known reason. The V and J calls and clone size come from that table; D and trimming were worked out from the DNA. This sample is represented by millions of clones; about 92% of them were singletons. Roughly 0.14% of the sample is held by the ten biggest clonotypes.

This receptor was identified in a man between 18 and 35 years old in good health. The sample consisted of naive CD4+ T cells sorted from blood. Taken with the paper, the label for cell subset or site translates to: CD45RA+ positively selected.

The CDR3 sequence is CASSPFGQGLNGYTF. In nucleotides, the sequence is TGTGCCAGCAGCCCATTTGGGCAGGGTCTAAATGGCTACACCTTC. Recombination connected TRBV7-2 to TRBJ1-2; the best D guess is TRBD1, with 5 bases matching. The CDR3 runs 15 residues from the cysteine to the phenylalanine. Only CDR3 DNA remains: 45 bases, in frame from the first base. The germline V gene yields SGHTA for CDR1 and FQGNSA for CDR2. Trimming removed 5 bases from V and 6 bases from J, leaving 19 bases between the germline ends.